Below, one T cell receptor (beta chain) is given with its context. This entry belongs to a study of blood T cell repertoires in COVID-19. Study context: The cDNA or gDNA used as material had been derived from T cells, B-cell-depleted T cells, or PBMCs.

Clones were sequenced by immunoSEQ multiplex PCR, and TCRdb holds only the in-frame ones, with some missing. The sample contains 120,000 to 150,000 clones, 80% to 90% of which appear only once. Trimming cost V 2 bases and J 4 bases, with 8 bases left between them. The V gene's germline CDR1 is SGHTA and CDR2 FQGTGA. The CDR3 is 13 amino acids. The sample comprised peripheral blood. This TCR came from a woman aged 55-70 years with COVID-19, enrolled during active disease. The rearrangement joins TRBV7-3 to TRBJ1-1; unclear D gene. CDR3 sequence (DNA): TGTGCCAGCAGCTTATCGGGGTTCACTGAAGCTTTCTTT. Translated: CASSLSGFTEAFF.